The T cell receptor (beta chain) under discussion was sequenced for a study of shared clonotypes between healthy human individuals. Study as a whole: The people who gave samples were a couple of women and a few men aged 18 to 49. Study-wide points: It was anticipated that sequencing depth would influence how many clonotypes donors shared. Naive subsets usually exceeded memory subsets in estimated richness.

Trimming took 2 bases from V and 4 from J; bases not matched to a gene: 4. The CDR3 length is 15 residues. Germline lookup yields CDR1 SGHRS and CDR2 YFSETQ. Clones were read by immunoSEQ multiplex PCR, and TCRdb kept only the in-frame ones, dropping some. The profile shows around 1.9 million clones, around 95% of them singletons. Comment on this clone: Its cognate antigen is unknown.

Naive CD8 populations comprised CD45RO-negative cells positively selected for CCR7, excluding terminally differentiated effector memory CD45RA+ cells. Donors had no recently reported acute infections or vaccinations and were HIV-negative. The sequence was obtained from a man aged 18 to 35 in good health. Some clones in this sample may be carry-over from other donors' samples. Material for sequencing was naive CD8+ T cells from PBMCs. The V call is TRBV5-1, the J call TRBJ2-2; 8 bases map to TRBD2. CDR3 in amino acids: CASSLAGAFTGELFF. Here the CDR3 DNA reads TGCGCCAGCAGCTTAGCGGGGGCGTTCACCGGGGAGCTGTTTTTT.